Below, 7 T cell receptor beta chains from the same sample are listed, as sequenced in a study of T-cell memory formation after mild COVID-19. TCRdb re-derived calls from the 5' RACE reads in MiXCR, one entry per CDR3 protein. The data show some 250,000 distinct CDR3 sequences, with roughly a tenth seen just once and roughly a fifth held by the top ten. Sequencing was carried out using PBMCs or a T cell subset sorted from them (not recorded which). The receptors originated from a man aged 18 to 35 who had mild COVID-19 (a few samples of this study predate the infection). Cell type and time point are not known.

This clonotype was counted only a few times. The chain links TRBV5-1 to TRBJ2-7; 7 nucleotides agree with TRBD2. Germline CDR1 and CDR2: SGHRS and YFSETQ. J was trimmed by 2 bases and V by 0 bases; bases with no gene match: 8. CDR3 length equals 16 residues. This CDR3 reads CASSLGIGDYAYEQYV. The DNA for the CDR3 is TGCGCCAGCAGCTTGGGTATAGGGGACTATGCCTACGAGCAGTACGTC.

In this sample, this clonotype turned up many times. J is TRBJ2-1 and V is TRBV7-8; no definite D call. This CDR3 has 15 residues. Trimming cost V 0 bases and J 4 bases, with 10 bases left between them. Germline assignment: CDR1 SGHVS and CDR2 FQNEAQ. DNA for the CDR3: TGTGCCAGCAGCTTAGCGGAACTGGAGTACAATGAGCAGTTCTTC. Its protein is CASSLAELEYNEQFF.

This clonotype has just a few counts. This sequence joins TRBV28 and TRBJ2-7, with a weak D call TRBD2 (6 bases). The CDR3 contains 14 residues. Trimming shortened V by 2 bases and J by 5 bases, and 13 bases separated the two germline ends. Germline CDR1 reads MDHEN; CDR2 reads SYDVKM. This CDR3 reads CASSLRVAVDEQYF. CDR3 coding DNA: TGTGCCAGCAGTTTACGGGTAGCGGTCGACGAGCAGTACTTC. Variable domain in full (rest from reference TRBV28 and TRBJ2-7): DVKVTQSSRYLVKRTGEKVFLECVQDMDHENMFWYRQDPGLGLRLIYFSYDVKMKEKGDIPEGYSVSREKKERFSLILESASTNQTSMYLCASSLRVAVDEQYFGPGTRLTVT.

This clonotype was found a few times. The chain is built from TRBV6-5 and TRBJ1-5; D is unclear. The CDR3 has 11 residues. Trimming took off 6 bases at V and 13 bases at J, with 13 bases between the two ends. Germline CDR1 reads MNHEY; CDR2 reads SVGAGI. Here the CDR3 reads CASSPPPFQHF. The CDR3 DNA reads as TGTGCCAGCAGCCCCCCTCCATTTCAGCATTTT.

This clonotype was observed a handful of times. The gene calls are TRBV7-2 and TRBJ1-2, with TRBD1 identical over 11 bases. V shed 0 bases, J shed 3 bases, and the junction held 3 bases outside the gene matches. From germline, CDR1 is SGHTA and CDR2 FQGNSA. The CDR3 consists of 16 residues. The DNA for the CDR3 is TGTGCCAGCAGCTTAGCTGGGACAGGGGGTGACTATGGCTACACCTTC. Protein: CASSLAGTGGDYGYTF.

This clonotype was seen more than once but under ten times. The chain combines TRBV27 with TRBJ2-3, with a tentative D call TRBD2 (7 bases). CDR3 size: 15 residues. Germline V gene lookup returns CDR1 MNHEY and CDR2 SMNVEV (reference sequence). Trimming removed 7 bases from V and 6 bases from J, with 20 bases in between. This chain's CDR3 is CASNPIGGVRDTQYF. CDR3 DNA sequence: TGTGCCAGCAACCCAATAGGGGGGGTTAGGGATACGCAGTATTTT.

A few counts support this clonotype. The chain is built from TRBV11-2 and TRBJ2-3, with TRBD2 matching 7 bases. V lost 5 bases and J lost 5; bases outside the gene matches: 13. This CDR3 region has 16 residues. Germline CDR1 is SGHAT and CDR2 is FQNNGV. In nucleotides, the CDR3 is TGTGCCAGCAGCCCCGGGACTATTTCTGGCGGAGATACGCAGTATTTT. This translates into CASSPGTISGGDTQYF.